This TCR beta chain came from a study of shared clonotypes between healthy human individuals. Study-wide results and caveats: Clonotypes shared by all four sorted-subset donors had higher generation probabilities than non-shared clonotypes. Tissue TCR repertoires likely differ from these blood-only repertoires.

For this clone: Its matching antigen is unknown.

Germline CDR1 and CDR2: SGHTA and FQGNSA. The CDR3 is 15 residues long. The V segment lost 6 bases and the J segment 7 bases; nucleotides outside the gene matches: 14. Genomic DNA per cell subset filled all wells of several immunoSEQ plates. How the authors handled the data: ImmunoSEQ sequences covered only the junction and lacked quality scores; filtering therefore differed. Here immunoSEQ multiplex PCR was the method, and the copy in TCRdb shows in-frame clones only, minus some. The DNA gave D and trimming, while V, J and clone size come from that table. Of roughly 2.2 million clones listed, 85% to 95% are singletons.

The specimen sequenced was naive CD4+ T cells from PBMCs. Subset of the sample: CD45RA+ positively selected. The rearrangement uses TRBV7-2 and TRBJ2-7; 8 bases fit TRBD2. The receptor was isolated from a man between 18 and 29 years old in good health. Some clones in this sample may be carry-over from other donors' samples. In nucleotides, the CDR3 is TGTGCCAGCAGTTCCCGGGAGGGCCAGGTAACTGAGCAGTACTTC. This codes for CASSSREGQVTEQYF.